This record covers a single T cell receptor (beta chain). Its target is not known. The data are from a study of PD-1 blockade in classical Hodgkin lymphoma. Study-level points and caveats: Significant TCR diversity gains by C4D1 occurred in CD4+ but not CD8+ cells. Exclusion removed patients who began nivolumab under 1 year after ASCT.

The sample's time point: cycle 4 day 1 (C4D1), after less than 7 weeks of nivolumab. Each patient's relapse followed autologous stem cell transplantation, and brentuximab vedotin exposure varied. Method: immunoSEQ multiplex PCR; TCRdb's copy keeps in-frame clones and lacks some. The table shows under 80,000 clones, with 87% occurring only once. The input for sequencing was peripheral blood mononuclear cells (PBMCs), taken before the fourth cycle of nivolumab. The TCR comes from a human donor with classical Hodgkin lymphoma.

The chain's CDR3 is CASSFPGGNTEAFF. CDR3 nucleotides: TGTGCCAGCAGTTTCCCAGGAGGGAACACTGAAGCTTTCTTT. This chain joins TRBV28 and TRBJ1-1; D not certain. The CDR3 length is 14 residues. V lost 3 bases to trimming and J lost 1 base, with 9 bases between them. Germline values: CDR1 MDHEN, CDR2 SYDVKM. Using reference TRBV28 and TRBJ1-1 for the parts outside the CDR3, the full variable domain is DVKVTQSSRYLVKRTGEKVFLECVQDMDHENMFWYRQDPGLGLRLIYFSYDVKMKEKGDIPEGYSVSREKKERFSLILESASTNQTSMYLCASSFPGGNTEAFFGQGTRLTVV.